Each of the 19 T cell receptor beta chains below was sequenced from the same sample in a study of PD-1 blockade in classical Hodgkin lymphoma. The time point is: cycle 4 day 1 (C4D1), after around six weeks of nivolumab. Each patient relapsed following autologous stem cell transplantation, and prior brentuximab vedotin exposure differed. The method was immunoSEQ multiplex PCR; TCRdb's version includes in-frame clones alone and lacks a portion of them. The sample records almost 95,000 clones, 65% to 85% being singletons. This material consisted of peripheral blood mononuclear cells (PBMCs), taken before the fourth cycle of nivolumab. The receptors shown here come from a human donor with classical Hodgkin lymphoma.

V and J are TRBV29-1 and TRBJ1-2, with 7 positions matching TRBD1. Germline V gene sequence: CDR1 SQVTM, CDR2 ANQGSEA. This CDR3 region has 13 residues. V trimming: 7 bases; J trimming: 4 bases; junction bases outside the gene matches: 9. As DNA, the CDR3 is TGCAGCGCCCTATTACAGGGGCGCTATGGCTACACCTTC. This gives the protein CSALLQGRYGYTF.

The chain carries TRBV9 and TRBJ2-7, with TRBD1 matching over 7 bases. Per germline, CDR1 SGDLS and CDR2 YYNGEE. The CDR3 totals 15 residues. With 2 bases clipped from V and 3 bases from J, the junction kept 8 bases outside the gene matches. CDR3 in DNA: TGTGCCAGCAGCGTCGGAGCTGGGACAGTCTACGAGCAGTACTTC. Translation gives CASSVGAGTVYEQYF.

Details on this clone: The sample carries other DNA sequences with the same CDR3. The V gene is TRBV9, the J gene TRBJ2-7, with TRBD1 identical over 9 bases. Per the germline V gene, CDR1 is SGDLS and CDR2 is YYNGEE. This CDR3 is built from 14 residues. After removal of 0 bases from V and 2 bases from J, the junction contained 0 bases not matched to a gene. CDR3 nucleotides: TGTGCCAGCAGCGTAGGACAGGGGGCCTACGAGCAGTACTTC. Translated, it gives CASSVGQGAYEQYF.

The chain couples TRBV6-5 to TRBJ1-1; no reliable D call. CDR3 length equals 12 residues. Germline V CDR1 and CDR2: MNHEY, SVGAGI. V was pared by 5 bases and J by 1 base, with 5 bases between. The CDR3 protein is CASSGTNTEAFF. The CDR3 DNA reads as TGTGCCAGCAGTGGAACGAACACTGAAGCTTTCTTT.

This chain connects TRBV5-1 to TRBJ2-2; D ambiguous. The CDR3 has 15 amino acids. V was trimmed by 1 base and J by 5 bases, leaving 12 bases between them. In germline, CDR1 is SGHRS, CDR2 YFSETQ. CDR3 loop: CASSLMAVVTGELFF. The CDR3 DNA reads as TGCGCCAGCAGCTTGATGGCAGTAGTTACCGGGGAGCTGTTTTTT. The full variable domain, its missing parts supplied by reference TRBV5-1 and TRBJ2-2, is KAGVTQTPRYLIKTRGQQVTLSCSPISGHRSVSWYQQTPGQGLQFLFEYFSETQRNKGNFPGRFSGRQFSNSRSEMNVSTLELGDSALYLCASSLMAVVTGELFFGEGSRLTVL.

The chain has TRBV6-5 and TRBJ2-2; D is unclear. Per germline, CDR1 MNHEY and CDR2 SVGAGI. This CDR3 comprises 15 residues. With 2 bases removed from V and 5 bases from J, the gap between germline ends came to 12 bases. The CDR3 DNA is TGTGCCAGCAGTTACCCCTCACATGGTACCGGGGAGCTGTTTTTT. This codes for CASSYPSHGTGELFF.

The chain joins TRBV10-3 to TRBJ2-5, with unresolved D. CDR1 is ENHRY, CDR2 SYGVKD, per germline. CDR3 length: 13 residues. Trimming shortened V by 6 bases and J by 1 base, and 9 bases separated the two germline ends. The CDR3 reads CAIRVAIQETQYF. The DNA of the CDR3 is TGTGCCATCAGGGTCGCCATCCAAGAGACCCAGTACTTC.

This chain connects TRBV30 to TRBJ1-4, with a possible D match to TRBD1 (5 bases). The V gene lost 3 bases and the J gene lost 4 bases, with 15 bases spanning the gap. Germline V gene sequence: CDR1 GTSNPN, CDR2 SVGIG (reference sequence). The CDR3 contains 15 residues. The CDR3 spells CAWSSLTARNEKLFF. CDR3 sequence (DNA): TGTGCCTGGAGCTCTTTGACAGCTCGTAATGAAAAACTGTTTTTT.

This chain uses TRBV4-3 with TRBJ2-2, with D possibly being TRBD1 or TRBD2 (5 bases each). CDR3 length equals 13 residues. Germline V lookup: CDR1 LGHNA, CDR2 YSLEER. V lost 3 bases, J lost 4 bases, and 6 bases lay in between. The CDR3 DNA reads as TGCGCCAGCAGCCAGAGGGGCACCGGGGAGCTGTTTTTT. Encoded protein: CASSQRGTGELFF.

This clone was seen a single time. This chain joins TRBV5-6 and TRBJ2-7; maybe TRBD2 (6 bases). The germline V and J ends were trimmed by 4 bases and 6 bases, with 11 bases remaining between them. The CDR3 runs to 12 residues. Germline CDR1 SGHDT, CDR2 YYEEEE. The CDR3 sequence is CASSLGLSEQYF. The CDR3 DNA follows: TGTGCCAGCAGCCTTGGACTATCCGAGCAGTACTTC.

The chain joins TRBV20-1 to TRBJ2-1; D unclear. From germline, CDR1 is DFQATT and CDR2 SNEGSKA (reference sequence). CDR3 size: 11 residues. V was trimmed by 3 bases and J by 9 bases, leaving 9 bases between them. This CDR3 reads CSASPFGEQFF. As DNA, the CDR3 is TGCAGTGCTAGCCCCTTCGGTGAGCAGTTCTTC.

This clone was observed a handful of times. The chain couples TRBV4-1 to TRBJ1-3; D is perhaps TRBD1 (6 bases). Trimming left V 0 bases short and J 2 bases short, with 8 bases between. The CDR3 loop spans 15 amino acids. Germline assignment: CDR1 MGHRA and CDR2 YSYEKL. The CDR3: CASSQDRGTGNTIYF. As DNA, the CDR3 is TGCGCCAGCAGCCAAGACAGGGGTACTGGAAACACCATATATTTT.

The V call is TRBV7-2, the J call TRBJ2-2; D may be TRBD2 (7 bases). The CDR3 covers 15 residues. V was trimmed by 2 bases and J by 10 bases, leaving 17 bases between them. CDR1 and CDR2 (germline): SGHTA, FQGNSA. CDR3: CASSLIGGGQTELFF. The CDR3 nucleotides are TGTGCCAGCAGCTTAATAGGGGGAGGGCAGACGGAGCTGTTTTTT.

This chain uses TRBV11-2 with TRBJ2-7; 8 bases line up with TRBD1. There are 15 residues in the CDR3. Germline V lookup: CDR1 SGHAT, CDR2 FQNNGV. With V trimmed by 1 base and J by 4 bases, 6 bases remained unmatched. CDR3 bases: TGTGCCAGCAGCTTAGGGTCAGGGGGCGCATACGAGCAGTACTTC. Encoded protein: CASSLGSGGAYEQYF.

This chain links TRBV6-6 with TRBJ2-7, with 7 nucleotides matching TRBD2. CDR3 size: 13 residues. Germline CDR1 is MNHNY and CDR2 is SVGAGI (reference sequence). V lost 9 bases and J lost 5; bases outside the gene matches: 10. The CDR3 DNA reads TGTGCCAGTCAGTACCCGGGGGGTCACGAGCAGTACTTC. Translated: CASQYPGGHEQYF.

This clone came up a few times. The CDR3 is CAISESISGAANNYGYTF. CDR3 in DNA: TGTGCCATCAGTGAGTCGATATCGGGTGCAGCCAATAATTATGGCTACACCTTC. The chain has TRBV10-3 and TRBJ1-2; no firm D call. This CDR3 has 18 residues. Deletions cut 0 bases from V and 5 bases from J, with 22 bases between. Germline CDR1 reads ENHRY; CDR2 reads SYGVKD.

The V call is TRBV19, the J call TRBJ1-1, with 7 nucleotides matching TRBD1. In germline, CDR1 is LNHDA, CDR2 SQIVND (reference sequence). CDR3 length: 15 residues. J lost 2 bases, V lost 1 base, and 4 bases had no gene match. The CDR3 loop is CASSIGRGRNTEAFF. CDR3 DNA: TGTGCCAGTAGTATAGGAAGGGGGCGAAACACTGAAGCTTTCTTT.

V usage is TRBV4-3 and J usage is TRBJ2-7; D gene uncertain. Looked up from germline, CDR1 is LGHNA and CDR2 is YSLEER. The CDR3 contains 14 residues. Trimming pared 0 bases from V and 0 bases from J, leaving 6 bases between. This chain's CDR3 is CASSQDRNSYEQYF. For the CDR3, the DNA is TGCGCCAGCAGCCAAGACAGGAACTCCTACGAGCAGTACTTC.

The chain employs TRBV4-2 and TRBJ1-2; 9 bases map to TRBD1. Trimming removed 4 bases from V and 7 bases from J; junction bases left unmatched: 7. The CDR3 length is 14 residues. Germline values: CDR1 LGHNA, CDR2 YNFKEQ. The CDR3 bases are TGTGCCAGCAGCCCACAGGGACAGGGCTTTGGCTACACCTTC. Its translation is CASSPQGQGFGYTF.